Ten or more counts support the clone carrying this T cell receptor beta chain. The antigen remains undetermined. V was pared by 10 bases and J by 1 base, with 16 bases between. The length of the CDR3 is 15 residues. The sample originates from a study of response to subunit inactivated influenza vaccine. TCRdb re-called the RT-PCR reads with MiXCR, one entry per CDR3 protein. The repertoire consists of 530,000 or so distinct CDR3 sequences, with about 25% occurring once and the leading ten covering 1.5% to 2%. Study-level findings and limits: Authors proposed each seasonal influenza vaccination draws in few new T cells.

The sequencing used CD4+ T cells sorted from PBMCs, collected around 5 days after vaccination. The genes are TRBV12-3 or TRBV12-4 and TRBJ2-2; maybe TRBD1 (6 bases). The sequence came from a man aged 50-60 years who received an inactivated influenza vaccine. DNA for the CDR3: TGTGCCACCGCGTGGGGGCCACAGAACACCGGGGAGCTGTTTTTT. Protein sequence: CATAWGPQNTGELFF.